The 2 T cell receptor beta chains below were found in one sample sequenced in a study of blood T cells in healthy people across ages. Alongside a J-beta primer mix, a sample-barcoded 5' primer served in a second PCR lasting 7 to 11 cycles. From the 5' RACE reads, TCRdb called clonotypes with MiXCR, one entry per CDR3 protein. Of under 850,000 distinct CDR3 sequences in the sample, about 34% were seen once. Material: blood. Source of these receptors: a man in his late teens or twenties in good health.

The J gene is TRBJ1-2, the V gene TRBV12-3 or TRBV12-4; possibly TRBD1 for D (5 bases). Trimming left V 1 base short and J 3 bases short, with 12 bases between. This CDR3 spans 15 amino acids. CDR3 sequence (DNA): TGTGCCAGCAGTTTAGGGTCCAGGGTCGACTATGGCTACACCTTC. Translating it yields CASSLGSRVDYGYTF.

The rearrangement joins TRBV7-6 to TRBJ2-4; D gene ambiguous. V was clipped by 5 bases and J by 9 bases, with 14 bases between them. This CDR3 is 13 amino acids long. Germline assignment: CDR1 SGHVS and CDR2 FNYEAQ. CDR3 in DNA: TGTGCCAGCAGCGTATCCGGGTTCGCCATTCAGTACTTC. Protein product: CASSVSGFAIQYF.